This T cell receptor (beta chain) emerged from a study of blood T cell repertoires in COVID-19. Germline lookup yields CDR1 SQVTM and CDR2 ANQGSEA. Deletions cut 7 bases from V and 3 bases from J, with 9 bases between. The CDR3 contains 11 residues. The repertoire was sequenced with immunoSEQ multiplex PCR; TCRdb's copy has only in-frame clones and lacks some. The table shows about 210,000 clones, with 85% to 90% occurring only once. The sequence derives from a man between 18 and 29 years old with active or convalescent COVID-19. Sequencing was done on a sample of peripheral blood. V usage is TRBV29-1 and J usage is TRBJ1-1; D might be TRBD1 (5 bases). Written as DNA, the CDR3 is TGCAGCGCCGGGGGTGACACTGAAGCTTTCTTT. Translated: CSAGGDTEAFF.